Sequencing of this T cell receptor (beta chain) was carried out in a study of CD8 T cells in ankylosing spondylitis. Overall study results and limits: For ankylosing spondylitis blood, a TCR beta motif of 8 or 9 highly homologous variants appeared characteristic.

MiXCR was run by TCRdb on the 5' RACE reads, yielding one entry per CDR3 protein. The table shows 300,000 to 400,000 distinct CDR3 sequences, with 20% occurring only once. In regard to this clonotype: Its target is unknown.

The source of this sequence is a male donor with ankylosing spondylitis or in good health (not recorded which). Sequencing used blood, either unsorted or a sorted T cell fraction (not recorded which).

The CDR3 coding sequence is TGTGCCAGCAGCTTAAGCGGTGTGGATACGCAGTATTTT. As protein: CASSLSGVDTQYF. The V call is TRBV7-9, the J call TRBJ2-3; maybe TRBD2 (5 bases). V was trimmed by 2 bases and J by 6 bases, leaving 9 bases between them. This CDR3 region has 13 residues. Germline V gives CDR1 SEHNR, CDR2 FQNEAQ (reference sequence).